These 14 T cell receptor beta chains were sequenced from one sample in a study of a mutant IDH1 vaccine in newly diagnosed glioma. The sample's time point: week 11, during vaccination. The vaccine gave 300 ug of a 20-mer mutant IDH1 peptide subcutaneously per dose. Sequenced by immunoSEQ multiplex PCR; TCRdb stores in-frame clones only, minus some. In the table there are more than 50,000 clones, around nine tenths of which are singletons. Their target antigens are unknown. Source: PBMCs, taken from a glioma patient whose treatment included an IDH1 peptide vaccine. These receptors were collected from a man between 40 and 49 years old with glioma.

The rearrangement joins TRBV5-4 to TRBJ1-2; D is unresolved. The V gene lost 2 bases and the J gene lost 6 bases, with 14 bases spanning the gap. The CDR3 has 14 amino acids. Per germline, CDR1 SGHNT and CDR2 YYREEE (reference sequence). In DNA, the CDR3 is TGTGCCAGCAGCTTAAAGGGCCACTCAGATGGCTACACCTTC. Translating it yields CASSLKGHSDGYTF.

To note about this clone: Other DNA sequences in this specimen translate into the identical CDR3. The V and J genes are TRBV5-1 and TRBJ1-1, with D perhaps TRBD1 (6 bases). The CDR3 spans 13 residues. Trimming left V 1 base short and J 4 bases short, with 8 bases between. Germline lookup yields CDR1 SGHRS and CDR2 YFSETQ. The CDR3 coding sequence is TGCGCCAGCAGCTTGAGGGGGGGCACTGAAGCTTTCTTT. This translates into CASSLRGGTEAFF. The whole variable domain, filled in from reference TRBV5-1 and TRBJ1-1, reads KAGVTQTPRYLIKTRGQQVTLSCSPISGHRSVSWYQQTPGQGLQFLFEYFSETQRNKGNFPGRFSGRQFSNSRSEMNVSTLELGDSALYLCASSLRGGTEAFFGQGTRLTVV.

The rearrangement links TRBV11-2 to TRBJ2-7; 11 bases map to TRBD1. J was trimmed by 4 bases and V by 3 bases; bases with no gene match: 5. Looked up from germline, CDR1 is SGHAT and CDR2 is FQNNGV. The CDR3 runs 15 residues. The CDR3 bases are TGTGCCAGCAGCTTTGGGACAGGGGGGGCTTACGAGCAGTACTTC. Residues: CASSFGTGGAYEQYF.

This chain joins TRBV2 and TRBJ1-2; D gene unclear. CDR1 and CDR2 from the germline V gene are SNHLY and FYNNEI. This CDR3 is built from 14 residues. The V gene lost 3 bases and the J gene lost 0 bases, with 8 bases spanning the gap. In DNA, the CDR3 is TGTGCCAGCAGTGATCTTGACGCTAACTATGGCTACACCTTC. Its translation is CASSDLDANYGYTF.

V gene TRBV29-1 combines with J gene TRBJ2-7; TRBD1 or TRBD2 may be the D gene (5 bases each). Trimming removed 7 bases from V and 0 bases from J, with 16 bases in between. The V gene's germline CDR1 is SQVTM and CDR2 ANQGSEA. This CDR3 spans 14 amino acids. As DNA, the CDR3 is TGCAGCGCCGCTCGGGGCCCGAACTCCTACGAGCAGTACTTC. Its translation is CSAARGPNSYEQYF.

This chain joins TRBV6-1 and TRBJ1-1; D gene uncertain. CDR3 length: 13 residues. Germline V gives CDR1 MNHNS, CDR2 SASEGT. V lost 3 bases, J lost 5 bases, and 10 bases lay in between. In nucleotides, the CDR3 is TGTGCCAGCAGTGACCATCGAGGTACTGAAGCTTTCTTT. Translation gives CASSDHRGTEAFF.

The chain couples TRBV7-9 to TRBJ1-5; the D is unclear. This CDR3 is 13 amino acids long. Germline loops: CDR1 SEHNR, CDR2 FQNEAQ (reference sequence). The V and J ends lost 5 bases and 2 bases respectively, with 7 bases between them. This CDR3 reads CASSQDGNQPQHF. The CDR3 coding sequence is TGTGCCAGCAGCCAGGACGGCAATCAGCCCCAGCATTTT. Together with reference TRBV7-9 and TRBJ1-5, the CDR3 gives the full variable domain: DTGVSQNPRHKITKRGQNVTFRCDPISEHNRLYWYRQTLGQGPEFLTYFQNEAQLEKSRLLSDRFSAERPKGSFSTLEIQRTEQGDSAMYLCASSQDGNQPQHFGDGTRLSIL.

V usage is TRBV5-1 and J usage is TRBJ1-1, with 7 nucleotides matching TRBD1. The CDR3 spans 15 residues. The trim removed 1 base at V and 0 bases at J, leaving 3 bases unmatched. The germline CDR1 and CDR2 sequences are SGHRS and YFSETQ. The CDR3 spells CASSLPGQMNTEAFF. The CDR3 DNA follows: TGCGCCAGCAGCTTGCCGGGACAGATGAACACTGAAGCTTTCTTT.

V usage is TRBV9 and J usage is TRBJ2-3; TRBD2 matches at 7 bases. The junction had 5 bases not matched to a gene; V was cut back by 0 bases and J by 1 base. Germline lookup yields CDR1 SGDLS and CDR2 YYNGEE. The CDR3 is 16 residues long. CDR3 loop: CASSVGPGLRTDTQYF. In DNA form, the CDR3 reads TGTGCCAGCAGCGTAGGTCCGGGACTACGCACAGATACGCAGTATTTT.

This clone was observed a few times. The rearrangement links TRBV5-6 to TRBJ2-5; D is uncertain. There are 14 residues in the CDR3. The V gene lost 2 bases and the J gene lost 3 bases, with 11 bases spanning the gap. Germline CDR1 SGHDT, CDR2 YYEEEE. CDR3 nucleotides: TGTGCCAGCAGCTTTCTGGGGTCCGAAGAGACCCAGTACTTC. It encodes CASSFLGSEETQYF.

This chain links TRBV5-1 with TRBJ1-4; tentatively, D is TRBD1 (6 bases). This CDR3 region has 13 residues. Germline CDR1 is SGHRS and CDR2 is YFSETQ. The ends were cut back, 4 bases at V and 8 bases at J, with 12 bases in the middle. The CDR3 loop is CASSRGTNEKLFF. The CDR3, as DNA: TGCGCCAGCAGCCGCGGGACAAACGAAAAACTGTTTTTT.

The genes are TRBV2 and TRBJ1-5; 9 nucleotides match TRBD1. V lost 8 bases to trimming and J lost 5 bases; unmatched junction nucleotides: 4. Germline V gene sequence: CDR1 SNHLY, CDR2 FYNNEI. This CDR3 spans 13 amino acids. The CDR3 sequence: CASGRDRDQPQHF. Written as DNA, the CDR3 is TGTGCCAGCGGGCGGGACAGGGATCAGCCCCAGCATTTT.

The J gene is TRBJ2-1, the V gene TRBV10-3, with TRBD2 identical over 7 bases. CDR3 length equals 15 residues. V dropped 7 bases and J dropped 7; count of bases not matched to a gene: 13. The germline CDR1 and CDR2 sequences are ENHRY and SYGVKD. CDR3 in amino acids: CAINEGREFGNEQFF. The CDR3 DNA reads TGTGCCATCAACGAGGGGCGGGAGTTTGGAAATGAGCAGTTCTTC.

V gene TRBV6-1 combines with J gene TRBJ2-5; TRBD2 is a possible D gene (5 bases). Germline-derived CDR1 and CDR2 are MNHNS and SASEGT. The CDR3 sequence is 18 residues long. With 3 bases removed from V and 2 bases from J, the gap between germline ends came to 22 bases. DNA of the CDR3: TGTGCCAGCAGTGATAGGTGGTCCACCGGGGAAGAACAAGAGACCCAGTACTTC. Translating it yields CASSDRWSTGEEQETQYF.